The present entry profiles one TCR beta chain with its context. The table came from immunoSEQ multiplex PCR; TCRdb's copy has only in-frame clones and leaves some out. The sample consists of 130,000 or so clones, about 83% of them appearing once. The data originate from a study of blood T cell repertoires in COVID-19. Study details: COVID-19 samples, acute and convalescent, were from the United States, Italy and Spain.

The ends were cut back, 4 bases at V and 0 bases at J, with 6 bases in the middle. The CDR3 extends over 14 amino acids. The germline V gene encodes CDR1 MNHEY and CDR2 SMNVEV (reference sequence). This TCR was sampled from a woman in her forties or fifties with acute COVID-19. The V gene is TRBV27, the J gene TRBJ1-4; unclear D gene. The sequenced sample was PBMCs or T cells enriched from blood (not recorded which). Written as DNA, the CDR3 is TGTGCCAGCAGTTGGGCAGCAACTAATGAAAAACTGTTTTTT. This codes for CASSWAATNEKLFF.